This T cell receptor beta chain was profiled in a study of T cell responses to AZD1222 COVID-19 vaccine. Points from the study as a whole: Most donors were white British and more were female, and clonal diversity was possibly underestimated.

The data were produced by immunoSEQ multiplex PCR, yet TCRdb's version contains in-frame clones alone and is incomplete. The data hold around 160,000 clones, with nearly 90% observed a single time. Looked up from germline, CDR1 is LNHDA and CDR2 is SQIVND (reference sequence). Trimming pared 3 bases from V and 1 base from J, leaving 9 bases between. The CDR3 contains 14 residues. Regarding this clone: As yet, its antigen is unknown.

The receptor was isolated from an adult in good health. The specimen comprised peripheral blood, sampled on day 0 of AZD1222 vaccination. The chain has TRBV19 and TRBJ2-5; TRBD1 might be the D (5 bases). This chain's CDR3 is CASSIATVQETQYF. The CDR3 DNA sequence: TGTGCCAGTAGTATTGCGACAGTCCAAGAGACCCAGTACTTC.